Presented here are 23 T cell receptor beta chains from one specimen sequenced in a study of T cell repertoires in cytomegalovirus infection. TCRdb re-called the reads through MiXCR, storing one row per CDR3 protein. The sample includes roughly 990,000 distinct CDR3 sequences, 30% to 40% of them seen just once. These receptors are not linked to any known antigen. The sample in question was cultured CD8+ T cells from PBMCs, obtained from culture after CMV antigen stimulation. These receptors originate from a human donor in good health (CMV status not recorded). Some clones in this sample may be carry-over from other donors' samples.

The CDR3, as DNA: TGCGCCAGCAGCTTGGATAGGGCCCGGACAGATACGCAGTATTTT. As protein: CASSLDRARTDTQYF. The chain links TRBV5-1 to TRBJ2-3; D gene ambiguous. CDR3 length equals 15 residues. Trimming cost V 0 bases and J 3 bases, with 11 bases left between them. Germline lookup yields CDR1 SGHRS and CDR2 YFSETQ.

The gene calls are TRBV28 and TRBJ2-5, with 10 bases fitting TRBD2. V trimming: 6 bases; J trimming: 1 base; junction bases outside the gene matches: 17. Germline lookup yields CDR1 MDHEN and CDR2 SYDVKM. The CDR3 extends over 19 amino acids. The CDR3 spells CASSRPSGGAIDVQETQYF. The CDR3 nucleotides read TGTGCCAGCAGCCGACCAAGCGGGGGGGCTATCGACGTCCAAGAGACCCAGTACTTC.

This chain uses TRBV6-1 with TRBJ1-3; D call uncertain. V shed 6 bases and J shed 0 bases, with 12 bases lying between them. CDR3 length: 15 residues. Germline-derived CDR1 and CDR2 are MNHNS and SASEGT. The CDR3: CASRARSRSGNTIYF. The CDR3 nucleotides read TGTGCCAGCAGAGCCAGGAGCCGCTCTGGAAACACCATATATTTT.

This clonotype was observed many times. The chain couples TRBV27 to TRBJ2-7, with TRBD1 as a possible D gene (5 bases). Trimming pared 4 bases from V and 2 bases from J, leaving 9 bases between. Germline CDR1 MNHEY, CDR2 SMNVEV (reference sequence). There are 13 residues in the CDR3. The CDR3 bases are TGTGCCAGCAGTTCGGGCAGGGCCTACGAGCAGTACTTC. Encoded protein: CASSSGRAYEQYF.

The genes are TRBV20-1 and TRBJ2-5; tentative D call: TRBD1 (6 bases). Trimming cost V 6 bases and J 11 bases, with 16 bases left between them. Germline loops: CDR1 DFQATT, CDR2 SNEGSKA (reference sequence). The CDR3 length is 11 residues. The CDR3 sequence is CSAGQIKRQYF. The CDR3 DNA is TGCAGTGCCGGACAGATCAAGAGACAGTACTTC.

In this sample, this clonotype turned up many times. The chain combines TRBV7-2 with TRBJ2-1, with D possibly matching TRBD1 (6 bases). CDR3 size: 17 residues. CDR1 and CDR2 from the germline V gene are SGHTA and FQGNSA. V lost 5 bases and J 1 base, leaving 18 bases between the germline ends. DNA for the CDR3: TGTGCCAGCAGCGAGGGGGTTGGGGATCTGTCCTACAATGAGCAGTTCTTC. It encodes CASSEGVGDLSYNEQFF. The full variable domain, with the rest looked up from reference TRBV7-2 and TRBJ2-1, is GAGVSQSPSNKVTEKGKDVELRCDPISGHTALYWYRQSLGQGLEFLIYFQGNSAPDKSGLPSDRFSAERTGGSVSTLTIQRTQQEDSAVYLCASSEGVGDLSYNEQFFGPGTRLTVL.

Only a few counts were recorded for this clonotype. The chain uses TRBV20-1 and TRBJ2-1; 7 bases fit TRBD1. CDR3 length equals 13 residues. The V segment lost 6 bases and the J segment 6 bases; nucleotides outside the gene matches: 8. Germline CDR1 reads DFQATT; CDR2 reads SNEGSKA (reference sequence). DNA of the CDR3: TGCAGTGCGCCGAACAGGGGCCCCAATGAGCAGTTCTTC. The encoded protein is CSAPNRGPNEQFF.

The V call is TRBV6-5, the J call TRBJ2-1, with 7 bases lining up with TRBD1. Germline values: CDR1 MNHEY, CDR2 SVGAGI. Trimming removed 2 bases from V and 5 bases from J; junction bases left unmatched: 6. CDR3 length: 15 residues. CDR3 nucleotides: TGTGCCAGCAGTTACGATACAGGGGAGAACAATGAGCAGTTCTTC. It yields the protein CASSYDTGENNEQFF.

The chain carries TRBV7-9 and TRBJ1-2; unclear D gene. CDR3 size: 12 residues. V shed 2 bases and J shed 6 bases, with 7 bases lying between them. In germline, CDR1 is SEHNR, CDR2 FQNEAQ (reference sequence). The CDR3 sequence: CASSLSGNGYTF. The DNA of the CDR3 is TGTGCCAGCAGCTTAAGCGGGAATGGCTACACCTTC.

This clonotype has a handful of counts. The J gene is TRBJ1-5, the V gene TRBV20-1; D gene unclear. This CDR3 spans 14 amino acids. V lost 2 bases, J lost 5 bases, and 13 bases lay in between. From germline, CDR1 is DFQATT and CDR2 SNEGSKA (reference sequence). The CDR3 is CSARQPSAYQPQHF. CDR3 DNA: TGCAGTGCTAGACAGCCATCAGCATATCAGCCCCAGCATTTT.

This chain uses TRBV2 with TRBJ1-1; D is unresolved. Germline V gives CDR1 SNHLY, CDR2 FYNNEI. The germline V and J ends were trimmed by 10 bases and 5 bases, with 14 bases remaining between them. The CDR3 length is 12 residues. The CDR3 region has the DNA TGTGCCACCCAACGGGTCAGGACTGAAGCTTTCTTT. It encodes CATQRVRTEAFF. Based on the CDR3 plus reference TRBV2 and TRBJ1-1, the full variable domain is EPEVTQTPSHQVTQMGQEVILRCVPISNHLYFYWYRQILGQKVEFLVSFYNNEISEKSEIFDDQFSVERPDGSNFTLKIRSTKLEDSAMYFCATQRVRTEAFFGQGTRLTVV.

This clonotype has only a few counts. The rearrangement uses TRBV13 and TRBJ1-1; the D is unclear. Germline CDR1 reads PRHDT; CDR2 reads FYEKMQ (reference sequence). V was clipped by 0 bases and J by 5 bases, with 13 bases between them. The CDR3 loop spans 15 amino acids. The DNA of the CDR3 is TGTGCCAGCAGCTTAGGGGGAAACAGCAGGACTGAAGCTTTCTTT. It specifies CASSLGGNSRTEAFF.

This sequence joins TRBV7-6 and TRBJ1-4; D is uncertain. The CDR3 loop spans 15 amino acids. Germline V gene data show CDR1 as SGHVS and CDR2 as FNYEAQ. Trimming removed 1 base from V and 3 bases from J, with 9 bases in between. The CDR3 is CASSLEGVANEKLFF. DNA of the CDR3: TGTGCCAGCAGCTTAGAAGGAGTAGCTAATGAAAAACTGTTTTTT.

The rearrangement links TRBV7-9 to TRBJ2-7; possible D gene TRBD2, 5 bases. CDR1 SEHNR and CDR2 FQNEAQ come from the germline V gene (reference sequence). The CDR3 loop spans 19 amino acids. V shed 2 bases and J shed 5 bases, with 28 bases lying between them. The CDR3 region is CASSLSRAGERTDLDEQYV. CDR3 sequence (DNA): TGTGCCAGCAGCTTATCCCGGGCCGGAGAGCGGACCGACTTGGACGAGCAGTACGTC.

The J gene is TRBJ1-5, the V gene TRBV19; maybe TRBD1 (6 bases). The CDR3 consists of 15 residues. Trimming pared 5 bases from V and 4 bases from J, leaving 15 bases between. Germline assignment: CDR1 LNHDA and CDR2 SQIVND (reference sequence). The CDR3 DNA reads TGTGCCAGTAGTGGCGGACAGTCCGCTAATCAGCCCCAGCATTTT. Residues: CASSGGQSANQPQHF.

This clonotype was seen a few times. The chain employs TRBV2 and TRBJ2-1; TRBD2 agrees at 9 bases. The germline V gene encodes CDR1 SNHLY and CDR2 FYNNEI. V lost 7 bases, J lost 8 bases, and 12 bases stayed unmatched. CDR3 length: 15 amino acids. The CDR3 is CASTPLAGALHEQFF. DNA of the CDR3: TGTGCCAGCACCCCGTTAGCGGGGGCACTGCATGAGCAGTTCTTC.

This clonotype has ten or more counts. V usage is TRBV7-2 and J usage is TRBJ2-1, with 11 positions matching TRBD2. Germline CDR1 is SGHTA and CDR2 is FQGNSA. Germline trimming cut 5 bases from V and 4 bases from J; bases unmatched to any gene: 16. CDR3 length: 19 amino acids. The CDR3 here is CASSLLAGGLYSIYNEQFF. The CDR3 nucleotides read TGTGCCAGCAGCCTTTTAGCGGGGGGGCTCTATTCGATTTACAATGAGCAGTTCTTC.

The sample holds a few counts of this clonotype. The rearrangement joins TRBV7-6 to TRBJ2-1, with TRBD2 matching over 7 bases. The CDR3 is 16 residues long. Per germline, CDR1 SGHVS and CDR2 FNYEAQ. The V segment lost 5 bases and the J segment 4 bases; nucleotides outside the gene matches: 11. This chain's CDR3 is CASSPFSGGYYNEQFF. In DNA, the CDR3 is TGTGCCAGCAGCCCCTTTTCGGGGGGATATTACAATGAGCAGTTCTTC. Variable domain in full (rest from reference TRBV7-6 and TRBJ2-1): GAGVSQSPRYKVTKRGQDVALRCDPISGHVSLYWYRQALGQGPEFLTYFNYEAQQDKSGLPNDRFSAERPEGSISTLTIQRTEQRDSAMYRCASSPFSGGYYNEQFFGPGTRLTVL.

This clonotype was seen repeatedly, ten times or more. The genes are TRBV6-1 and TRBJ1-4; a weak D match, TRBD1 (6 bases). This CDR3 spans 15 amino acids. Per germline, CDR1 MNHNS and CDR2 SASEGT. The ends were cut back, 0 bases at V and 2 bases at J, with 7 bases in the middle. CDR3 loop: CASSEAGGTNEKLFF. The CDR3 region has the DNA TGTGCCAGCAGTGAAGCGGGGGGCACTAATGAAAAACTGTTTTTT.

This clonotype was found a few times. The chain combines TRBV7-9 with TRBJ1-6; 7 bases agree with TRBD1. CDR1 and CDR2 (germline): SEHNR, FQNEAQ (reference sequence). J lost 8 bases, V lost 5 bases, and 9 bases had no gene match. CDR3 length: 15 residues. This CDR3 reads CASSRTTGNDSPLHF. CDR3 bases: TGTGCCAGCAGCAGAACGACAGGGAACGATTCACCCCTCCACTTT.

About this clonotype: Being one base from a much bigger clone, this may be a read error. This chain connects TRBV7-6 to TRBJ2-2; TRBD1 agrees at 10 bases. Germline CDR1 SGHVS, CDR2 FNYEAQ. CDR3 size: 17 residues. The CDR3 DNA follows: TGTGCCAGCAACTTAGTCTGGACAGGGGGTTCTTCCGGGGAGCTGTTTTTT. It specifies CASNLVWTGGSSGELFF.

As concerns this clonotype: A read error is possible here, since a much larger clone lies one base away. The J gene is TRBJ1-2, the V gene TRBV7-2; D unresolved. From germline, CDR1 is SGHTA and CDR2 FQGNSA. The CDR3 is made up of 14 amino acids. The chain's CDR3 is CVSSLNTRAYGYTF. As DNA, the CDR3 is TGTGTCAGCAGCTTGAACACCCGGGCCTATGGCTACACCTTC.

This chain connects TRBV15 to TRBJ2-5; 7 bases are a match to TRBD1. The CDR3 length is 16 residues. After removal of 0 bases from V and 3 bases from J, the junction contained 7 bases not matched to a gene. Germline CDR1 LNHNV, CDR2 YYDKDF (reference sequence). The CDR3 loop is CATSRDRRGREETQYF. CDR3 coding DNA: TGTGCCACCAGCAGAGACCGAAGGGGGCGGGAAGAGACCCAGTACTTC. Complete variable domain (other parts from reference TRBV15 and TRBJ2-5): DAMVIQNPRYQVTQFGKPVTLSCSQTLNHNVMYWYQQKSSQAPKLLFHYYDKDFNNEADTPDNFQSRRPNTSFCFLDIRSPGLGDTAMYLCATSRDRRGREETQYFGPGTRLLVL.